A single sample is the source of the 17 T cell receptor beta chains below, sequenced in a study of blood T cell repertoires in COVID-19. Libraries were prepared by immunoSEQ multiplex PCR; TCRdb keeps only in-frame clonotypes and omits some of them. The table shows 150,000 to 190,000 clones, with approximately 84% occurring only once. Sequences were obtained from peripheral blood. These receptors originate from a woman aged 60 to 75 with COVID-19, enrolled during active disease.

This rearrangement joins TRBV6-5 to TRBJ2-7, with TRBD2 identical over 9 bases. CDR1 and CDR2 from the germline V gene are MNHEY and SVGAGI. Trimming removed 8 bases from V and 3 bases from J; junction bases left unmatched: 11. This CDR3 has 15 residues. CDR3 DNA: TGTGCCAGCGGGGAGGCGGGAGGGACGATCTACGAGCAGTACGTC. This encodes CASGEAGGTIYEQYV.

There are a few counts of this clone. The V call is TRBV19, the J call TRBJ1-5; D is ambiguous. Trimming removed 1 base from V and 4 bases from J, with 17 bases in between. The CDR3 is 17 residues long. From germline, CDR1 is LNHDA and CDR2 SQIVND (reference sequence). The CDR3 bases are TGTGCCAGTAGTATAGGAAGTTGGGCAGCTATGAATCAGCCCCAGCATTTT. Residues: CASSIGSWAAMNQPQHF.

Only one count was recorded for this clone. An end of the junction does not agree with germline; a read error may underlie this. V and J are TRBV12-3 or TRBV12-4 and TRBJ1-1; tentatively, D is TRBD1 (6 bases). CDR3 length: 12 residues. CDR3 bases: TGTGCCAGCAGTCTACCAGGGTCCGGGACAAATTTT. Translation gives CASSLPGSGTNF.

This clone was counted once. V gene TRBV5-1 combines with J gene TRBJ2-7, with TRBD1 matching over 7 bases. The CDR3 spans 13 residues. Germline V lookup: CDR1 SGHRS, CDR2 YFSETQ. Trimming took 5 bases from V and 2 from J; bases not matched to a gene: 4. CDR3 sequence: CASRPGGAYEQYF. The CDR3 bases are TGCGCCAGCAGGCCAGGGGGAGCCTACGAGCAGTACTTC.

This clone was counted a single time. This chain links TRBV11-2 with TRBJ1-1, with unresolved D. The CDR3 length is 14 residues. The V gene lost 1 base and the J gene lost 1 base, with 7 bases spanning the gap. Germline CDR1 reads SGHAT; CDR2 reads FQNNGV. CDR3 loop: CASSLGAQNTEAFF. CDR3 sequence (DNA): TGTGCCAGCAGCTTAGGGGCGCAGAACACTGAAGCTTTCTTT.

V gene TRBV19 combines with J gene TRBJ1-4, with 9 nucleotides matching TRBD1. Germline V gene data show CDR1 as LNHDA and CDR2 as SQIVND (reference sequence). The CDR3 runs 16 residues. J gave up 0 bases and V 8 bases, and 7 bases lay outside the gene matches. The CDR3 DNA is TGTGCCAGTGCAAGACAGGGGGTTGCAACTAATGAAAAACTGTTTTTT. Encoded protein: CASARQGVATNEKLFF.

The CDR3: CASSNSGRALNEQFF. In DNA, the CDR3 is TGTGCCAGCAGCAATAGCGGGAGGGCCTTGAATGAGCAGTTCTTC. The chain carries TRBV6-6 and TRBJ2-1; 11 bases are shared with TRBD2. The CDR3 contains 15 residues. After removal of 6 bases from V and 7 bases from J, the junction contained 8 bases not matched to a gene. Germline V lookup: CDR1 MNHNY, CDR2 SVGAGI (reference sequence).

The chain joins TRBV5-6 to TRBJ1-3; the D gene is possibly TRBD1 (5 bases). Germline V gene lookup returns CDR1 SGHDT and CDR2 YYEEEE. The CDR3 has 14 residues. V lost 4 bases and J 2 bases, leaving 10 bases between the germline ends. The CDR3 protein is CASSPRQPGNTIYF. DNA for the CDR3: TGTGCCAGCAGCCCAAGACAGCCTGGAAACACCATATATTTT. The full variable domain, in which reference TRBV5-6 and TRBJ1-3 provide the parts outside the CDR3, is DAGVTQSPTHLIKTRGQQVTLRCSPKSGHDTVSWYQQALGQGPQFIFQYYEEEERQRGNFPDRFSGHQFPNYSSELNVNALLLGDSALYLCASSPRQPGNTIYFGEGSWLTVV.

The chain's CDR3 is CASSASGVNTEAFF. For the CDR3, the DNA is TGTGCCAGCAGCGCTAGCGGGGTGAACACTGAAGCTTTCTTT. This chain uses TRBV6-4 with TRBJ1-1; D is uncertain. Between the trimmed V and J ends, which lost 6 bases and 0 bases, there was a span of 11 bases. Germline V gives CDR1 MRHNA, CDR2 SNTAGT. The CDR3 has 14 residues.

The CDR3 coding sequence is TGTGCCAGCAGCGTAGGTTTATGGACTAGCGGGCCCCAAGAGACCCAGTACTTC. It specifies CASSVGLWTSGPQETQYF. The rearrangement uses TRBV9 and TRBJ2-5, with 11 bases aligning to TRBD2. The trim removed 0 bases at V and 1 base at J, leaving 8 bases unmatched. Germline V lookup: CDR1 SGDLS, CDR2 YYNGEE. This CDR3 spans 18 amino acids.

The chain employs TRBV19 and TRBJ2-5, with D maybe TRBD1 (6 bases). The CDR3 loop spans 15 amino acids. Germline CDR1 is LNHDA and CDR2 is SQIVND (reference sequence). V gave up 6 bases and J gave up 0 bases, with 14 bases separating them. The CDR3 DNA is TGTGCCAGTAGGATGGCAGGACAGAACCAAGAGACCCAGTACTTC. Protein: CASRMAGQNQETQYF.

V and J are TRBV5-1 and TRBJ2-7; TRBD2 aligns across 10 bases. The CDR3 extends over 14 amino acids. The germline CDR1 and CDR2 sequences are SGHRS and YFSETQ. J lost 7 bases, V lost 4 bases, and 8 bases had no gene match. CDR3 nucleotide sequence: TGCGCCAGCAGCGAGACTAGCGGGTTCGGGGAGCAGTACTTC. Its protein is CASSETSGFGEQYF. Using reference TRBV5-1 and TRBJ2-7 for the parts outside the CDR3, the full variable domain is KAGVTQTPRYLIKTRGQQVTLSCSPISGHRSVSWYQQTPGQGLQFLFEYFSETQRNKGNFPGRFSGRQFSNSRSEMNVSTLELGDSALYLCASSETSGFGEQYFGPGTRLTVT.

J is TRBJ1-3 and V is TRBV19, with D unresolved. Trimming took off 2 bases at V and 0 bases at J, with 11 bases between the two ends. The germline V gene has CDR1 LNHDA and CDR2 SQIVND (reference sequence). This CDR3 has 16 residues. The DNA of the CDR3 is TGTGCCAGTAGTATAAGGCGGGCCCTCTCTGGAAACACCATATATTTT. It translates to CASSIRRALSGNTIYF.

This clone was seen repeatedly, ten times or more. The J gene is TRBJ1-1, the V gene TRBV5-5; D gene unclear. V lost 0 bases to trimming and J lost 4 bases, with 10 bases between them. CDR1 and CDR2 (germline): SGHKS, YYEKEE (reference sequence). The CDR3 length is 14 residues. CDR3 in amino acids: CASSLVGRSTEAFF. The CDR3 bases are TGTGCCAGCAGCTTGGTTGGCCGGAGCACTGAAGCTTTCTTT.

This rearrangement joins TRBV6-5 to TRBJ1-2; 9 bases align to TRBD1. The V gene's germline CDR1 is MNHEY and CDR2 SVGAGI. V lost 5 bases, J lost 7 bases, and 8 bases stayed unmatched. The CDR3 loop spans 14 amino acids. This chain's CDR3 is CASSPDRGEGGYTF. DNA for the CDR3: TGTGCCAGCAGTCCTGACAGGGGGGAGGGTGGCTACACCTTC.

This clone occurred a few times. The chain joins TRBV19 to TRBJ2-7; the match to TRBD2 covers 8 bases. This CDR3 has 14 residues. V dropped 6 bases and J dropped 4; count of bases not matched to a gene: 8. Germline CDR1 and CDR2: LNHDA and SQIVND (reference sequence). The CDR3 reads CASRGRSGGYEQYF. In DNA, the CDR3 is TGTGCCAGTAGGGGTAGGAGCGGGGGATACGAGCAGTACTTC.

The V and J genes are TRBV6-2 or TRBV6-3 and TRBJ2-3; 12 nucleotides line up with TRBD2. J was trimmed by 7 bases and V by 4 bases; bases with no gene match: 6. The CDR3 has 15 residues. Per the germline V gene, CDR1 is MNHEY and CDR2 is SVGEGT. Written as DNA, the CDR3 is TGTGCCAGCAGTTTCCTAGCGGGGGGGCCGCATACGCAGTATTTT. Protein product: CASSFLAGGPHTQYF.